This T cell receptor beta chain was sequenced during a study of blood T cells in healthy people across ages. Study-wide results and caveats: Older age coincided with a roughly linear decline in TCR beta diversity per million T cells.

This clonotype occurred a few times. What it binds is not known. One end of the junction does not line up with germline, which may come from a read error. There are 12 residues in the CDR3. Germline lookup yields CDR1 SGHTA and CDR2 FQGNSA. A second PCR, run for about 7 to 11 cycles, used a sample-barcoded 5' primer plus a J-beta primer mix. TCRdb redid the calling of the 5' RACE reads with MiXCR, one entry per CDR3 protein. The repertoire includes about 760,000 distinct CDR3 sequences, 20% to 25% of them detected once, and 9.4% sits in the top ten. This sample was shared with a second study, whose subject was T cells of mothers and their children. As that report states: Overlap ran slightly, non-significantly higher for related than unrelated mother-child pairs. It was observed that no persistent microchimeric T cell clones could be detected.

The rearrangement uses TRBV7-2 and TRBJ2-7; no clear D. The material sequenced was blood. This clonotype was sampled from a boy younger than 18 in good health. CDR3 coding DNA: TGTGCCGGCAGCTTAGAAGGGTTTGGGCAGTACTTC. Translating gives CAGSLEGFGQYF.